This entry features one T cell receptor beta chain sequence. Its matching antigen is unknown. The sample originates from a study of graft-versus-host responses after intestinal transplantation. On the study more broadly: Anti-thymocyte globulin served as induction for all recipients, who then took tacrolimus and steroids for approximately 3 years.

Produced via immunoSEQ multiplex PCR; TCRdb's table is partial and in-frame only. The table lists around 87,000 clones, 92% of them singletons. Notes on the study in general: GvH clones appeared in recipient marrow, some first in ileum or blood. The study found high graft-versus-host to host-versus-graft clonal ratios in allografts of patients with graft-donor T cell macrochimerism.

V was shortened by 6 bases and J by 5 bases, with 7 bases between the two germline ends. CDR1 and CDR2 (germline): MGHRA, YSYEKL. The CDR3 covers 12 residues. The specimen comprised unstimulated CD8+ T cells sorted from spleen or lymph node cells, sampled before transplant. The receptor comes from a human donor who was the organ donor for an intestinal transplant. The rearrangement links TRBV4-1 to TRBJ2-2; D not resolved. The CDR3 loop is CASRAETGELFF. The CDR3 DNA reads TGCGCCAGCAGGGCCGAAACCGGGGAGCTGTTTTTT.